The TCR beta chain under discussion was sequenced for a study of shared clonotypes between healthy human individuals. Overall study findings and caveats: Sharing across four donors was highest in naive CD4 (roughly 5%) and lowest in memory CD8 (0.4%). Estimated clonotype richness was generally higher in naive than memory subsets.

To note about this clone: What it binds is not known.

CDR1 is MNHNS and CDR2 is SASEGT in the germline V gene. There are 15 residues in the CDR3. Trimming cost V 5 bases and J 4 bases; bases outside gene matches: 4. Some clones are missing from TCRdb's copy, which holds only in-frame ones; the method was immunoSEQ multiplex PCR. The sample records about 2.3 million clones, 80% to 95% being singletons. V is TRBV6-1 and J is TRBJ2-2, with TRBD1 matching over 10 bases. This TCR came from a young man in good health. Some clones in this sample may be carry-over from other donors' samples. The sample was naive CD4+ T cells from PBMCs. Subset meaning: CD45RA+ positively selected. The CDR3 sequence is CASSPRTGGTGELFF. CDR3 nucleotides: TGTGCCAGCAGTCCTCGGACAGGGGGCACCGGGGAGCTGTTTTTT.